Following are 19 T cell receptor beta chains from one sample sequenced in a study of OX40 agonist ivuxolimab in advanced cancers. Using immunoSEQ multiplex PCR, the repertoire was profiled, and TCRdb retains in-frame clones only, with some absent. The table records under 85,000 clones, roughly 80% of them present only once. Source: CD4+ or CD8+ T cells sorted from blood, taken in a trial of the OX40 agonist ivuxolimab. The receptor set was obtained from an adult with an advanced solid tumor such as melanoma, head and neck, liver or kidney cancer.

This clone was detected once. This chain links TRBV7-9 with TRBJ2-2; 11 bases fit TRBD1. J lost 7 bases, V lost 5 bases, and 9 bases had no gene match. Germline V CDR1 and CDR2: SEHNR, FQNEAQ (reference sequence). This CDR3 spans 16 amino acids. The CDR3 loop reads CASSPGQGVRSGELFF. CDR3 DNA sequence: TGTGCCAGCAGCCCGGGACAGGGGGTCAGGAGCGGGGAGCTGTTTTTT.

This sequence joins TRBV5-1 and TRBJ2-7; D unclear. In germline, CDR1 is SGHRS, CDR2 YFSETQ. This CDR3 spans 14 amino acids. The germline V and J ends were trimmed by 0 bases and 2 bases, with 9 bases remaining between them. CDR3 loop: CASSLGVLAYEQYF. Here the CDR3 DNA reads TGCGCCAGCAGCTTGGGGGTCCTAGCCTACGAGCAGTACTTC.

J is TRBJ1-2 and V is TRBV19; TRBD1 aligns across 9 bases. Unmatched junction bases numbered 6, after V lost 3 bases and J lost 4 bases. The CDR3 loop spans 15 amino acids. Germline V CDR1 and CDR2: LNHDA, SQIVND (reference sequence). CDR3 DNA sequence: TGTGCCAGTAGTATGTGGGACAGGGACCTCTATGGCTACACCTTC. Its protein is CASSMWDRDLYGYTF. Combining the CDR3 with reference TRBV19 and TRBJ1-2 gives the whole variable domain DGGITQSPKYLFRKEGQNVTLSCEQNLNHDAMYWYRQDPGQGLRLIYYSQIVNDFQKGDIAEGYSVSREKKESFPLTVTSAQKNPTAFYLCASSMWDRDLYGYTFGSGTRLTVV.

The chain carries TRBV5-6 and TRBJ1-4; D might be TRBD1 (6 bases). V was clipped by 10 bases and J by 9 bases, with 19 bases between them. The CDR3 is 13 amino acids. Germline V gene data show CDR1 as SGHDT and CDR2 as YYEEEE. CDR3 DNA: TGTGCCCCCGGGGGGGGGCGTTGGAAAAAACTGTTTTTT. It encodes CAPGGGRWKKLFF.

Here the CDR3 DNA reads TGTGCCAGCAGCCCCCGGACAGAGAGCTCCTACGAGCAGTACTTC. It encodes CASSPRTESSYEQYF. The genes are TRBV9 and TRBJ2-7; D possibly corresponds to TRBD1 (6 bases). Trimming removed 4 bases from V and 0 bases from J, with 14 bases in between. Germline V gene lookup returns CDR1 SGDLS and CDR2 YYNGEE. The CDR3 has 15 residues.

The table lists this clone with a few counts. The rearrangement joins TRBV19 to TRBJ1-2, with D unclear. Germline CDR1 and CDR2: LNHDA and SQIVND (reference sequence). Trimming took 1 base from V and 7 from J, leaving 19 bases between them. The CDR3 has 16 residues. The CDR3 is CASSIVWVGSSSGYTF. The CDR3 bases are TGTGCCAGTAGTATAGTCTGGGTAGGGTCTTCCTCTGGCTACACCTTC.

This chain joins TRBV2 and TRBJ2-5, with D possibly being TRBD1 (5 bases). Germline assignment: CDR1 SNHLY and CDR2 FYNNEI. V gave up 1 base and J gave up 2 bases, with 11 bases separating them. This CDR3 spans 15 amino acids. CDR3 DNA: TGTGCCAGCAGTGAAGGTTGGGGCAGGCAAGAGACCCAGTACTTC. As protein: CASSEGWGRQETQYF.

The DNA of the CDR3 is TGTGCCAGCAGTTACCGAGACAGGGGGGGCTACGAGCAGTACTTC. This sequence encodes CASSYRDRGGYEQYF. The genes are TRBV6-5 and TRBJ2-7; 9 nucleotides align to TRBD1. V lost 2 bases to trimming and J lost 3 bases; unmatched junction nucleotides: 5. The germline gives CDR1 MNHEY, CDR2 SVGAGI. The CDR3 runs to 15 residues.

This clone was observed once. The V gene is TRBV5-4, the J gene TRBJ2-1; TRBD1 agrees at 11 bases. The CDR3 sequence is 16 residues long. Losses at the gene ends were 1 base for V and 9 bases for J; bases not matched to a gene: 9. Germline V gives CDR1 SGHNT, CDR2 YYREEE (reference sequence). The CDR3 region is CASSLRVRTGGSEQFF. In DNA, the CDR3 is TGTGCCAGCAGCTTGCGAGTCCGGACAGGGGGCAGTGAGCAGTTCTTC.

The CDR3 sequence is CASSFYTGELFF. The CDR3, as DNA: TGTGCCAGCAGCTTCTACACCGGGGAGCTGTTTTTT. The chain links TRBV7-3 to TRBJ2-2; D is undetermined. V dropped 3 bases and J dropped 3 bases, with 2 bases sitting between them. The CDR3 contains 12 residues. Germline V gives CDR1 SGHTA, CDR2 FQGTGA.

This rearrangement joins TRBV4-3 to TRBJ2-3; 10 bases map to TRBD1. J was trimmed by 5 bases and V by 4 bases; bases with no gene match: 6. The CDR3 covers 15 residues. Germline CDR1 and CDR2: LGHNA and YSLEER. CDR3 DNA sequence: TGCGCCAGCAGCCCCCGGGACAGGGGAGAAGATACGCAGTATTTT. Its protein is CASSPRDRGEDTQYF.

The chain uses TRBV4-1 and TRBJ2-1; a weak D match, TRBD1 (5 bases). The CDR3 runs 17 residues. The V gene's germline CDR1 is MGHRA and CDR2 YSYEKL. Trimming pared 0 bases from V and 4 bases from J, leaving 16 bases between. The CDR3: CASSQEQGLIAYNEQFF. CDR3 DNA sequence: TGCGCCAGCAGCCAAGAGCAGGGCCTCATCGCTTACAATGAGCAGTTCTTC.

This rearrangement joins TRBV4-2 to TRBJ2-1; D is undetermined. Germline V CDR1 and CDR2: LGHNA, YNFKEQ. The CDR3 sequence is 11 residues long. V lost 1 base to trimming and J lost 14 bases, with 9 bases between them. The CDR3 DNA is TGTGCCAGCAGCCAAGCGGCTGATAAGTTCTTC. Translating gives CASSQAADKFF.

The CDR3 DNA is TGTGCCAGCAGTTACGGGCAGGGGTTTCTGAGCCACGAGCAGTACTTC. This codes for CASSYGQGFLSHEQYF. The chain carries TRBV6-5 and TRBJ2-7; maybe TRBD1 (6 bases). Deletions cut 2 bases from V and 5 bases from J, with 19 bases between. The CDR3 has 16 residues. CDR1 MNHEY and CDR2 SVGAGI come from the germline V gene.

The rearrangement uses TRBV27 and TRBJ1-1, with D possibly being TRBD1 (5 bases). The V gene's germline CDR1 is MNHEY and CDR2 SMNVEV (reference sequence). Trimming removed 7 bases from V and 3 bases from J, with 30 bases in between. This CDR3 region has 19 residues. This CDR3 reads CASNRDRGPVGSVHTEAFF. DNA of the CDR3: TGTGCCAGCAACCGCGATCGGGGACCGGTGGGTTCCGTTCACACTGAAGCTTTCTTT.

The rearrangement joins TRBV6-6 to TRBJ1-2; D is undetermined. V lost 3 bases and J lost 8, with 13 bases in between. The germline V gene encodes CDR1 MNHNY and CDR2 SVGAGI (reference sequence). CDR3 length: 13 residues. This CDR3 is CASSYTIERGYTF. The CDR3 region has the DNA TGTGCCAGCAGTTATACTATCGAGAGGGGCTACACCTTC.

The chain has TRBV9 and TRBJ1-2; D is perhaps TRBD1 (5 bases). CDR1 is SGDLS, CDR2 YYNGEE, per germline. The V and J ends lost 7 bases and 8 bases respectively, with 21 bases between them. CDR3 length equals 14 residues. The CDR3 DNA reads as TGTGCCAGCTCCCAGGGAGGGGCAGCCTTGGGCTACACCTTC. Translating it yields CASSQGGAALGYTF.

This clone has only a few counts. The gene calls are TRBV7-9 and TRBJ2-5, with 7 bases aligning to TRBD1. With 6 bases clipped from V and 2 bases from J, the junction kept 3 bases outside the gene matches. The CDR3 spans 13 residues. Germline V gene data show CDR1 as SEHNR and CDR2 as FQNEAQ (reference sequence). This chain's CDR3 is CASRQGQQETQYF. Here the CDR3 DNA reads TGTGCCAGCAGGCAGGGACAGCAAGAGACCCAGTACTTC.

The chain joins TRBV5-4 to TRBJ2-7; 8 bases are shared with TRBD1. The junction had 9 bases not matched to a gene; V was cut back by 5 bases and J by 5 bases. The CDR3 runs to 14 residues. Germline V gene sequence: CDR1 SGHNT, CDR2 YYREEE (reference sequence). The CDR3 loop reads CASRPRDRTNEQYF. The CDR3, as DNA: TGTGCCAGCAGGCCTCGGGACAGGACCAACGAGCAGTACTTC.